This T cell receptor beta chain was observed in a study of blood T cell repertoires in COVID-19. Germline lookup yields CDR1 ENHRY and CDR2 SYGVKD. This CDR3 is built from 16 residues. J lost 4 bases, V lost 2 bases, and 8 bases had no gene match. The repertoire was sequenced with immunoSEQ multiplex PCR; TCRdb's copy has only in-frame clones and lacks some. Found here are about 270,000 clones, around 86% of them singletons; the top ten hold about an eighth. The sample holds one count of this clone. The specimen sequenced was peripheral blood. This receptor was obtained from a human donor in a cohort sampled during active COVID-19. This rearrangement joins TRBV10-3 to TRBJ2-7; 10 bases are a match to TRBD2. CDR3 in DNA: TGTGCCATCAGTGAGCCAACTAGCGGGACGAGATACGAGCAGTACTTC. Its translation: CAISEPTSGTRYEQYF.